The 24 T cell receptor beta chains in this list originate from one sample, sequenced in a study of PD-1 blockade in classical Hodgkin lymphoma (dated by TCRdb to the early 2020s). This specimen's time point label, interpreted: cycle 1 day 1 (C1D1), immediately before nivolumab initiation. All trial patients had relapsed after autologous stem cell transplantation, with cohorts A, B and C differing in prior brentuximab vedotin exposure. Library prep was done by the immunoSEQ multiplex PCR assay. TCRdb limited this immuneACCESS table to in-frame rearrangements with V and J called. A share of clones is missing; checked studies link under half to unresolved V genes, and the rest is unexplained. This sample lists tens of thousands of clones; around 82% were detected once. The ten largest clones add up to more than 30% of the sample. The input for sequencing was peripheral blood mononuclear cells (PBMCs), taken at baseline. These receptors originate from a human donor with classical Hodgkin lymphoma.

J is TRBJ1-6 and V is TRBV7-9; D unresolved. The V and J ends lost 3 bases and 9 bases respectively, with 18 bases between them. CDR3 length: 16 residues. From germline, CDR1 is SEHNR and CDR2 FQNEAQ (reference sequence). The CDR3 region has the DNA TGTGCCAGCAGCTTCGATCGAGGACCGGGAGGTTCACCCCTCCACTTT. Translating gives CASSFDRGPGGSPLHF.

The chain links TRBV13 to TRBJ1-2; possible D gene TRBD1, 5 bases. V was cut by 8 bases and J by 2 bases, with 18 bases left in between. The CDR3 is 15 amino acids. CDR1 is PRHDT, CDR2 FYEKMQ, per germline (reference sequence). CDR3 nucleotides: TGTGCCAGCGTAAGCCAGGGAAGTTTGAACTATGGCTACACCTTC. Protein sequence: CASVSQGSLNYGYTF. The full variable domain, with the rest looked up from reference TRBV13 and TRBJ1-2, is AAGVIQSPRHLIKEKRETATLKCYPIPRHDTVYWYQQGPGQDPQFLISFYEKMQSDKGSIPDRFSAQQFSDYHSELNMSSLELGDSALYFCASVSQGSLNYGYTFGSGTRLTVV.

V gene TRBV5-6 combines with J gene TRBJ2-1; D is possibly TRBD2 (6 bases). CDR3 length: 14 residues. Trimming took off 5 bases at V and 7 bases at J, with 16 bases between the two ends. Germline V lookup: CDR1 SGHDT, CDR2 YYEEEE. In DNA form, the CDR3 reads TGTGCCAGCAGTTTCGGAGGGCTTGTAAATGAGCAGTTCTTC. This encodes CASSFGGLVNEQFF.

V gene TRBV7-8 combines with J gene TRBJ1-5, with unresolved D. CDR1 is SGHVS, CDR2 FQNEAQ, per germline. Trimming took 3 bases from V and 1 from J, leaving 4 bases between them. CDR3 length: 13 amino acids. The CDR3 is CASSLSSNQPQHF. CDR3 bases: TGTGCCAGCAGCTTGAGCAGCAATCAGCCCCAGCATTTT.

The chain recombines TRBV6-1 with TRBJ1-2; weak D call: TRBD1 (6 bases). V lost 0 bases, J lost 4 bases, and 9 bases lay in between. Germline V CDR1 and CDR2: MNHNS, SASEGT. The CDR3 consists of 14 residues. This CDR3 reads CASSEAQGSYGYTF. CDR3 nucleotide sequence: TGTGCCAGCAGTGAAGCCCAGGGGAGCTATGGCTACACCTTC.

The CDR3 protein is CASSPQGVSNQPQHF. DNA for the CDR3: TGTGCCAGCAGCCCCCAGGGGGTTAGCAATCAGCCCCAGCATTTT. This sequence joins TRBV7-2 and TRBJ1-5, with 7 bases that match TRBD1. This CDR3 region has 15 residues. The junction had 4 bases not matched to a gene; V was cut back by 5 bases and J by 0 bases. The germline V gene has CDR1 SGHTA and CDR2 FQGNSA. Combining the CDR3 with reference TRBV7-2 and TRBJ1-5 gives the whole variable domain GAGVSQSPSNKVTEKGKDVELRCDPISGHTALYWYRQSLGQGLEFLIYFQGNSAPDKSGLPSDRFSAERTGGSVSTLTIQRTQQEDSAVYLCASSPQGVSNQPQHFGDGTRLSIL.

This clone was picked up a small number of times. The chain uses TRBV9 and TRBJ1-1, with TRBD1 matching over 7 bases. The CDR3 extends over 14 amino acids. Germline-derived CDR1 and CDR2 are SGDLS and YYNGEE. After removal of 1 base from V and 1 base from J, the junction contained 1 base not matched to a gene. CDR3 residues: CASSVRGQNTEAFF. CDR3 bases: TGTGCCAGCAGCGTAAGGGGGCAGAACACTGAAGCTTTCTTT.

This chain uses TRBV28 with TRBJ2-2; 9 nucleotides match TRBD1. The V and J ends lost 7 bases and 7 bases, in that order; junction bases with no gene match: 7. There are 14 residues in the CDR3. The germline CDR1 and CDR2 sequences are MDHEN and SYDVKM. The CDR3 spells CASTTGGSGGELFF. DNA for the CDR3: TGTGCCAGCACTACAGGGGGCAGTGGCGGGGAGCTGTTTTTT.

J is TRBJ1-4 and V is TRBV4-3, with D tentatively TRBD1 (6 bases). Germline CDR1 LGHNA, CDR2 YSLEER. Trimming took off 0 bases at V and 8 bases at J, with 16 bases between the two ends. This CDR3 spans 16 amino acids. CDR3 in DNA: TGCGCCAGCAGCCAAGATGGTTGGACAGTCGAAGAAAAACTGTTTTTT. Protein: CASSQDGWTVEEKLFF.

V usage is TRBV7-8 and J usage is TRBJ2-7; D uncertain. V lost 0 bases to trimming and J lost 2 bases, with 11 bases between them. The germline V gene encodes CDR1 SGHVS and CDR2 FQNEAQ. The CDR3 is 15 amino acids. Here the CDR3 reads CASSLAPAATYEQYF. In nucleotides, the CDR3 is TGTGCCAGCAGCTTAGCCCCGGCAGCCACCTACGAGCAGTACTTC.

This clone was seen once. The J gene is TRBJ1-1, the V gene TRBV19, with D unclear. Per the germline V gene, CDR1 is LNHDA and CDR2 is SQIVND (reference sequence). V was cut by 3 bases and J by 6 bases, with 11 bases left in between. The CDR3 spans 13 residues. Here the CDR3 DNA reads TGTGCCAGTAGTATTGTTCCCCGAGCTGAAGCTTTCTTT. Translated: CASSIVPRAEAFF.

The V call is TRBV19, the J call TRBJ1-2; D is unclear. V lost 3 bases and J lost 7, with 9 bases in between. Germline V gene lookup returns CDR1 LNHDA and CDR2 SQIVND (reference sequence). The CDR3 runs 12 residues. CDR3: CASSIIAGGYTF. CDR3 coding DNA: TGTGCCAGTAGTATTATCGCGGGTGGCTACACCTTC.

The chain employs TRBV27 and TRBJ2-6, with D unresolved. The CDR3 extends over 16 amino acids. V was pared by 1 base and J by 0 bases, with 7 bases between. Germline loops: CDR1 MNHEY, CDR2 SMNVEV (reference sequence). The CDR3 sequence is CASSLFSLSGANVLTF. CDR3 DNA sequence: TGTGCCAGCAGTTTATTCTCCCTCTCTGGGGCCAACGTCCTGACTTTC.

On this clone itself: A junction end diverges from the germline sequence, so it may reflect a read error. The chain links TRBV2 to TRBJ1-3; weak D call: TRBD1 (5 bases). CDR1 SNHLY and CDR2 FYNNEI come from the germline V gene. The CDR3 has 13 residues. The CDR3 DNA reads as TGTGCCGGCAGTGAGTGGCAGGGTAACACCATATATTTT. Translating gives CAGSEWQGNTIYF.

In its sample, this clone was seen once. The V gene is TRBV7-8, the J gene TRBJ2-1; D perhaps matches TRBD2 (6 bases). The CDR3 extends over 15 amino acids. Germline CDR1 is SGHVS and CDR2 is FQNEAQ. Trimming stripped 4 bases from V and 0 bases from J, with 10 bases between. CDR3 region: CASSSGESSYNEQFF. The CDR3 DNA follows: TGTGCCAGCAGCTCGGGAGAGAGCTCCTACAATGAGCAGTTCTTC. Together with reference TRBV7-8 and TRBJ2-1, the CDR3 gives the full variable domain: GAGVSQSPRYKVAKRGQDVALRCDPISGHVSLFWYQQALGQGPEFLTYFQNEAQLDKSGLPSDRFFAERPEGSVSTLKIQRTQQEDSAVYLCASSSGESSYNEQFFGPGTRLTVL.

This chain's CDR3 is CASSSGQGGDTQYF. The CDR3 coding sequence is TGTGCCAGCAGCTCAGGACAGGGTGGAGATACGCAGTATTTT. This rearrangement joins TRBV7-3 to TRBJ2-3; the match to TRBD1 covers 8 bases. Germline V gives CDR1 SGHTA, CDR2 FQGTGA. V lost 4 bases and J lost 5; bases outside the gene matches: 5. The CDR3 sequence is 14 residues long.

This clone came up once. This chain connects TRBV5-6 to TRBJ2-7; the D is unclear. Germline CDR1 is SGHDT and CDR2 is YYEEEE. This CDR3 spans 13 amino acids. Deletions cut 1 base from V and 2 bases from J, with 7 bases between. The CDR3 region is CASSLNSPYEQYF. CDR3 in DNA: TGTGCCAGCAGCTTGAACAGTCCCTACGAGCAGTACTTC. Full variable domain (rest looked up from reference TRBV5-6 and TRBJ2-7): DAGVTQSPTHLIKTRGQQVTLRCSPKSGHDTVSWYQQALGQGPQFIFQYYEEEERQRGNFPDRFSGHQFPNYSSELNVNALLLGDSALYLCASSLNSPYEQYFGPGTRLTVT.

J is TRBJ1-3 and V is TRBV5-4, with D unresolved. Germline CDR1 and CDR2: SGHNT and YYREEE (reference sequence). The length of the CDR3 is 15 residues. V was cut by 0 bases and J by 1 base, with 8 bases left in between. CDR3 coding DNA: TGTGCCAGCAGCTTGGACGGACTTTCTGGAAACACCATATATTTT. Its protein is CASSLDGLSGNTIYF.

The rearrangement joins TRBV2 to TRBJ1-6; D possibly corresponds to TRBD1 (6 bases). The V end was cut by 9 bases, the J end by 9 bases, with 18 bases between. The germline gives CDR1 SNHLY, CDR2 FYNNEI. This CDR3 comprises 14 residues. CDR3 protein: CARATARGGSPLHF. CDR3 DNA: TGTGCCAGAGCGACAGCCCGAGGGGGTTCACCCCTCCACTTT.

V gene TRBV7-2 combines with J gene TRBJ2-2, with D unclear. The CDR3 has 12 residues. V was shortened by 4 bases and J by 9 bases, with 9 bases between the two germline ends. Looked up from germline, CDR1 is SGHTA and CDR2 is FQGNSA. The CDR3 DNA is TGTGCCAGCAGCTCGGTGGCTAGGGAGCTGTTTTTT. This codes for CASSSVARELFF.

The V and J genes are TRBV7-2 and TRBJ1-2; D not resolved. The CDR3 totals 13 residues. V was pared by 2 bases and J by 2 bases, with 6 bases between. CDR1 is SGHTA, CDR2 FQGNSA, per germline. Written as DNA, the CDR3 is TGTGCCAGCAGCTTACCTGGGAACTATGGCTACACCTTC. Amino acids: CASSLPGNYGYTF.

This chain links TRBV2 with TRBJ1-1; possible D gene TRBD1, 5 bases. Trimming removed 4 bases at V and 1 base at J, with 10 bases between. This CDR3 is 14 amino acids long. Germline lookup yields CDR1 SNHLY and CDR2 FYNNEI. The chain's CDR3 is CASSGGVSNTEAFF. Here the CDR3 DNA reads TGTGCCAGCAGTGGAGGGGTTTCGAACACTGAAGCTTTCTTT.

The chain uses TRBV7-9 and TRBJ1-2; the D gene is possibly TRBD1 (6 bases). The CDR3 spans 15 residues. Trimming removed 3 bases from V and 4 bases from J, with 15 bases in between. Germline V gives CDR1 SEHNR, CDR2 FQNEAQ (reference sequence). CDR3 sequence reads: CASSFMTGTSYGYTF. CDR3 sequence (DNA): TGTGCCAGCAGCTTCATGACCGGGACAAGCTATGGCTACACCTTC.

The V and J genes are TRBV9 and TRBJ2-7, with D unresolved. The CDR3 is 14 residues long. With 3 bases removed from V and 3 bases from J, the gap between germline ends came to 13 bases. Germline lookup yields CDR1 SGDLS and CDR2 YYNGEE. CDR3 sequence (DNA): TGTGCCAGCAGCGCAACCACGACTGACTACGAGCAGTACTTC. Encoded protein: CASSATTTDYEQYF.